The table lists the clone carrying this T cell receptor beta chain with a few counts. Its target is unknown. V was pared by 0 bases and J by 6 bases, with 3 bases of the junction left unmatched. CDR3 length: 13 amino acids. In germline, CDR1 is SGHRS, CDR2 YFSETQ. The data stem from a study of Graves' ophthalmopathy and Graves' hyperthyroidism. In the study overall: Peripheral blood was obtained at first diagnosis, ahead of any treatment.

Regarding the study as a whole: In predicting ophthalmopathy progression, the model reached 70% to 71% sensitivity and 72.22% specificity.

The authors enrolled newly diagnosed hyperthyroidism patients aged 18 to 65 with under 2 months' duration. An approximately 10 ml volume of fresh peripheral blood provided the PBMCs. RNA transcripts were the source from which TCR beta CDR3 regions were amplified. The first round was an RT-PCR with HTBI primers, and the second round was a multiplex PCR. From the multiplex PCR reads, TCRdb called clonotypes with MiXCR, one entry per CDR3 protein. The repertoire holds hundreds of thousands of distinct CDR3 sequences, approximately 22% seen once, with approximately 6.9% in the top ten. V gene TRBV5-1 combines with J gene TRBJ2-7; TRBD1 matches at 7 bases. The clonotype was recovered from a woman aged 18-35 years with stable Graves' hyperthyroidism. Some clones in this sample may be carry-over from other donors' samples. Sequencing was carried out using peripheral blood. The chain's CDR3 is CASSLGGTAEQYF. CDR3 nucleotides: TGCGCCAGCAGCTTGGGAGGGACAGCCGAGCAGTACTTC.